The present entry profiles one T cell receptor beta chain with its context. Its antigen is unknown. Second-dose intervals of approximately 4 or approximately 12 weeks were pooled. This sample was taken from a study of T cell responses to AZD1222 COVID-19 vaccine. Measured with immunoSEQ multiplex PCR; TCRdb has only the in-frame clones, and not every one. The sample shows around 130,000 clones, approximately 92% of them seen only once. General study results and limits: Clonal diversity was possibly underestimated; the donors were predominantly white British and more often female.

This clonotype was obtained from an adult who received the AZD1222 COVID-19 vaccine. The specimen comprised peripheral blood, sampled 28 days after the second AZD1222 dose.

The CDR3 spells CATSVNQGTEAFF. CDR3 nucleotide sequence: TGTGCCACCAGCGTTAACCAGGGCACTGAAGCTTTCTTT. The V gene is TRBV15, the J gene TRBJ1-1, with D maybe TRBD1 (5 bases). V lost 5 bases and J lost 4, with 11 bases in between. The CDR3 contains 13 residues. CDR1 LNHNV and CDR2 YYDKDF come from the germline V gene (reference sequence).